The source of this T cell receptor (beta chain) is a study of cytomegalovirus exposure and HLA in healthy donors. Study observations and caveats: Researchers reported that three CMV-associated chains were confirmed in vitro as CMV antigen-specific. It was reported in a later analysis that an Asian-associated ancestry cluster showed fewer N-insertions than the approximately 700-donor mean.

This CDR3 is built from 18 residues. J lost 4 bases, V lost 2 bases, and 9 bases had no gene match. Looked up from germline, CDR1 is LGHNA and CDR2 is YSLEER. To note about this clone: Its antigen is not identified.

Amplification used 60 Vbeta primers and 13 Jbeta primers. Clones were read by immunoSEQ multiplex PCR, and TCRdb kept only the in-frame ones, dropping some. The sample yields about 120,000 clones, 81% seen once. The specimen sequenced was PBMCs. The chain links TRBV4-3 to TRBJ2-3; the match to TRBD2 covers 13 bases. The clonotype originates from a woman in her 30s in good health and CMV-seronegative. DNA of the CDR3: TGCGCCAGCAGCCAACCTACCGGGACTAGCGGGACTGCAGATACGCAGTATTTT. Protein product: CASSQPTGTSGTADTQYF.